This is a list of T cell receptor beta chains from one sample in a study of CD8 T cells in Susac syndrome. TCRdb reprocessed the immunoSEQ multiplex PCR reads via MiXCR and lists one record per CDR3 protein. In the table there are some 160,000 distinct CDR3 sequences, 95% of which are singletons. The material sequenced was CD8+ T cells from PBMCs. The receptor set was obtained from a human donor with multiple sclerosis. CDR3s include the opening cysteine and the closing phenylalanine or tryptophan. A D gene is named only where the DNA matches it firmly. Clone size is stated in some rows and not others, as once, few, many or a class when expanded.

TRBJ1-2 - TRBD1 TRBV9 TGTGCCAGCAGCGCTTCGGACAGGGGGCTCTATGGCTACACCTTC CASSASDRGLYGYTF
TRBJ1-1 - - TRBV12-5 TGTGCTAGTGGTACCTCAGGGGTGGCTGAAGCTTTCTTT CASGTSGVAEAFF
TRBJ2-7 - - TRBV28 TGTGCCAGCAGGTTCGGGCCCGGGCGGTACGAGCAGTACTTC CASRFGPGRYEQYF
TRBJ2-1 - - TRBV5-1 TGCGCCAGCAGCTTGAGTTTAAGTGGATTGTTCCCCAATGAGCAGTTCTTC CASSLSLSGLFPNEQFF
TRBJ2-3 - - TRBV15 TGTGCCACCAGCAGAGATTGGAAGGAGACAGATACGCAGTATTTT CATSRDWKETDTQYF
TRBJ1-1 - - TRBV29-1 TGCAGCGCCTCACCCAGGGTAACTGAAGCTTTCTTT CSASPRVTEAFF
TRBJ1-1 - - TRBV6-5 TGTGCCAGCAGCCCTCCCGGGCTTCTGAACACTGAAGCTTTCTTT CASSPPGLLNTEAFF
TRBJ2-3 - - TRBV29-1 TGCAGCGTCCGGAAATTGCTCCATATCGGGACAGATACGCAGTATTTT CSVRKLLHIGTDTQYF
TRBJ2-1 - TRBD2 TRBV9 TGTGCCAGCAGTGGACCCGGGACTAACTACAATGAGCAGTTCTTC CASSGPGTNYNEQFF
TRBJ2-5 - - TRBV6-5 TGTGCCAGCAGTTCCCCCCTGGCCCAGTACTTC CASSSPLAQYF
TRBJ2-3 once TRBD2 TRBV2 TGTGCCAGCAGTGAAGGGGGACTAGGGGCAGATACGCAGTATTTT CASSEGGLGADTQYF
TRBJ2-5 - TRBD1 TRBV19 TGTGCCAGTAGTATAAGGGACAGTGTTCGAGAGACCCAGTACTTC CASSIRDSVRETQYF
TRBJ2-7 - TRBD1 TRBV3-1 TGTGCCAGCAGCCTAGACGAACAGGGGCTTGAGCAGTACTTC CASSLDEQGLEQYF
TRBJ1-1 - - TRBV29-1 TGCAGCGTTGAAGAGGCGAACACTGAAGCTTTCTTT CSVEEANTEAFF
TRBJ1-2 - TRBD1 TRBV7-9 TGTGCCAGCAGCTCACCCGGACAGGAAGGTGGCTACACCTTC CASSSPGQEGGYTF
TRBJ1-2 - - TRBV5-1 TGCGCCAGCAGCTTTGCGGGGGCGAACTATGGCTACACCTTC CASSFAGANYGYTF
TRBJ2-1 - - TRBV2 TGTGCCAGCAGTGGTCCCCCCAATGAGCAGTTCTTC CASSGPPNEQFF
TRBJ1-1 - - TRBV5-1 TGCGCCAGCAGCTTGGCCAGGGCGAACACTGAAGCTTTCTTT CASSLARANTEAFF
TRBJ2-1 - TRBD2 TRBV27 TGTGCCACCCGACAGGGGACTAGCGGGTACAATGAGCAGTTCTTC CATRQGTSGYNEQFF
TRBJ2-2 - - TRBV4-1 TGCGCCAGCAGACAATCGGGGGCCGGGGAGCTGTTTTTT CASRQSGAGELFF
TRBJ1-1 - - TRBV7-8 TGTGCCAGCAGCCAGTTAGGGGGGTGGAACACTGAAGCTTTCTTT CASSQLGGWNTEAFF
TRBJ2-7 once - TRBV9 TGTGCCAGCAGCGGGCTTGGGGACCCGCAGTACTTC CASSGLGDPQYF
TRBJ2-5 - - TRBV12-3/TRBV12-4 TGTGCCAGCAGTAATACCCCGGACTACCCCAATCAAGAGACCCAGTACTTC CASSNTPDYPNQETQYF
TRBJ2-1 once - TRBV11-2 TGTGCCAGCAGCTTAGTGGTACGGTCTCCCAGGGGCAATGAGCAGTTCTTC CASSLVVRSPRGNEQFF
TRBJ2-2 - - TRBV4-1 TGCGCCAGCAGCCAAAGACAAGGCGACCGAGCGGAGCTGTTTTTT CASSQRQGDRAELFF
TRBJ2-7 once - TRBV7-9 TGTGCCAGCAGCTACAACAAACTATACGAGCAGTACTTC CASSYNKLYEQYF
TRBJ1-2 - - TRBV27 TGTGCCAGCAGTCGGGGGACGAGAGATAACTATGGCTACACCTTC CASSRGTRDNYGYTF
TRBJ2-1 - TRBD2 TRBV7-9 TGTGCCAGCAGCTTAGGCACCGGGGGGGGCCCTCCCTTCAATGAGCAGTTCTTC CASSLGTGGGPPFNEQFF
TRBJ1-6 - - TRBV3-1 TGTGCCAGCAGCCACACGGAGGCGAATTCACCCCTCCACTTT CASSHTEANSPLHF
TRBJ2-3 - TRBD2 TRBV3-1 TGTGCCAGCAGCGAAATACTAGCGGACACAGATACGCAGTATTTT CASSEILADTDTQYF
TRBJ2-1 - - TRBV2 TGTGCCAGCAGTACAACCTCCGGGACATCTGATGAGCAGTTCTTC CASSTTSGTSDEQFF
TRBJ1-2 - - TRBV5-6 TGTGCCAGCAGCTTTTTGAAGGGCTACACCTTC CASSFLKGYTF
TRBJ2-1 once - TRBV27 TGTGCCAGCAAGTCCCTTGGAGGCCCCTACAATGAGCAGTTCTTC CASKSLGGPYNEQFF
TRBJ2-7 - - TRBV3-1 TGTGCCAGCAGCCAAGATACCCCGGTCGAGCAGTACTTC CASSQDTPVEQYF
TRBJ1-1 - TRBD1 TRBV13 TGTGCCAGCATCTCAAATGGGACAGTGATGAACACTGAAGCTTTCTTT CASISNGTVMNTEAFF
TRBJ2-7 - - TRBV29-1 TGCAGCGTTCGGCAGCGGTACGAGCAGTACTTC CSVRQRYEQYF
TRBJ2-7 - - TRBV9 TGTGCCAGCAGGGTACAGCGGCTCTGCTACGAGCAGTACTTC CASRVQRLCYEQYF
TRBJ2-7 - TRBD2 TRBV19 TGTGCCAGTAGTATAGGCACTAGCGGAAGCTACGAGCAGTACTTC CASSIGTSGSYEQYF
TRBJ2-2 - TRBD1 TRBV5-6 TGTGCCAGCAGCTTGGCCGGGACAGGGAAGTCCGGGGAGCTGTTTTTT CASSLAGTGKSGELFF
TRBJ2-4 - - TRBV4-1 TGCGCCAGCAGCCAAACTAAAGAAAACATTCAGTACTTC CASSQTKENIQYF
TRBJ1-6 - - TRBV7-3 TGTGCCAGCAGCTTACTAGGGCCACCTAATTCACCCCTCCACTTT CASSLLGPPNSPLHF
TRBJ2-5 - TRBD2 TRBV27 TGTGCCAGCAGTGCCTTTTCCCCAGCGGGAGGACAAGAGACCCAGTACTTC CASSAFSPAGGQETQYF
TRBJ2-5 - - TRBV12-3/TRBV12-4 TGTGCCAGCAGTTTAGACCTCTCGCGGGAGACCCAGTACTTC CASSLDLSRETQYF
TRBJ1-5 - - TRBV9 TGTGCCAGCAGCGCCGGACAGAGCCATCAGCCCCAGCATTTT CASSAGQSHQPQHF